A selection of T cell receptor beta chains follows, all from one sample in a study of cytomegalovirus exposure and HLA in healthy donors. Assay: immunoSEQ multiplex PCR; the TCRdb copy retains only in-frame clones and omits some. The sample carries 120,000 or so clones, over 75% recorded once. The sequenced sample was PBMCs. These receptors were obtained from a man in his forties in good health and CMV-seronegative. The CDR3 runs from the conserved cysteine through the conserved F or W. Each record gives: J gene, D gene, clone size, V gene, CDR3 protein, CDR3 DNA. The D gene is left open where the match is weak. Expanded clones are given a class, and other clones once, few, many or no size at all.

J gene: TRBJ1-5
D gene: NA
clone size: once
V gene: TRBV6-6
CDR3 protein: CASSYRARVLSQPQHF
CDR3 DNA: TGTGCCAGCAGTTACCGCGCCAGGGTTTTGAGTCAGCCCCAGCATTTT

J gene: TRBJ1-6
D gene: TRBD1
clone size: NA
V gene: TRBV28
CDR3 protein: CASSLSGQGRTLHF
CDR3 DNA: TGTGCCAGCAGTCTATCCGGACAGGGAAGAACCCTCCACTTT

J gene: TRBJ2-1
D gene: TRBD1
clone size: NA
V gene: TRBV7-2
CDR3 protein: CASSSTGTGFNEQFF
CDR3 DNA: TGTGCCAGCAGCTCCACCGGGACAGGGTTTAATGAGCAGTTCTTC

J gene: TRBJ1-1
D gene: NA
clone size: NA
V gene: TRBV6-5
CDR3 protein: CASSYQIEGTEAFF
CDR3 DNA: TGTGCCAGCAGTTACCAAATCGAGGGAACTGAAGCTTTCTTT

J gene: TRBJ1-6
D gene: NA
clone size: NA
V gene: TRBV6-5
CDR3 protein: CASSYSSVPSTSPLHF
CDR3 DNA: TGTGCCAGCAGTTACTCGAGCGTCCCCTCCACTTCACCCCTCCACTTT

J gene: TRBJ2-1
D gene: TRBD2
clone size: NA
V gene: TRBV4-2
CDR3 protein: CASSQSSGGYNEQFF
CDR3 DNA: TGTGCCAGCAGCCAATCTAGCGGGGGTTACAATGAGCAGTTCTTC

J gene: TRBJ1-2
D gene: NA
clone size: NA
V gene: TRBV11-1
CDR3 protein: CASSPDRSYGYTF
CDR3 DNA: TGTGCCAGCAGCCCTGACAGGAGCTATGGCTACACCTTC

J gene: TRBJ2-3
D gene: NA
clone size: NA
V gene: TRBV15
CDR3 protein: CATSIGTGRTDTQYF
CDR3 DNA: TGTGCCACCAGCATTGGGACGGGGAGGACAGATACGCAGTATTTT

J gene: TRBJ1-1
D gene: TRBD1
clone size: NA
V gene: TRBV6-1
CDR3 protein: CASRTGGTEAFF
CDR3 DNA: TGTGCCAGCAGGACAGGGGGCACTGAAGCTTTCTTT

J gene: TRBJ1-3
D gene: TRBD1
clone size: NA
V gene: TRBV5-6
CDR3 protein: CASTTGGRGNTIYF
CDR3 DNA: TGTGCCAGCACGACAGGGGGCCGTGGAAACACCATATATTTT

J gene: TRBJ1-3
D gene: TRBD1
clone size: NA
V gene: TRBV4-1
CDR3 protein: CASSQGGTAGNTIYF
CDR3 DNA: TGCGCCAGCAGCCAAGGAGGGACAGCTGGAAACACCATATATTTT

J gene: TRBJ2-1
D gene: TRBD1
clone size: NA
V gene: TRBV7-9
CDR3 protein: CASHGQGQIYTEQFF
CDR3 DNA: TGTGCCAGCCACGGACAGGGTCAAATCTACACTGAGCAGTTCTTC

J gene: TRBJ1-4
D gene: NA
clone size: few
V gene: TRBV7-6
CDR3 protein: CASSLVGGKDEKLFF
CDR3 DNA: TGTGCCAGCAGCTTAGTGGGAGGGAAAGATGAAAAACTGTTTTTT

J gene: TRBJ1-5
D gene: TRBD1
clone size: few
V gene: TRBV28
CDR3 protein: CASSSTTGGRQPQHF
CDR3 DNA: TGTGCCAGCAGTTCCACGACAGGGGGCAGACAGCCCCAGCATTTT

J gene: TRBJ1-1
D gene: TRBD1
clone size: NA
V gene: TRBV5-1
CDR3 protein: CASSQTGDTEAFF
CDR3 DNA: TGCGCCAGCAGCCAAACAGGGGACACTGAAGCTTTCTTT

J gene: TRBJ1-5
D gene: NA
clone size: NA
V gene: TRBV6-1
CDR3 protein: CASTRTGSNQPQHF
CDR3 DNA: TGTGCCAGCACCCGAACGGGATCTAATCAGCCCCAGCATTTT

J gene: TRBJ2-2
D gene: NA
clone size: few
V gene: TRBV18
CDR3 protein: CASSGTNTGELFF
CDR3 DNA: TGTGCCAGCTCCGGGACTAACACCGGGGAGCTGTTTTTT

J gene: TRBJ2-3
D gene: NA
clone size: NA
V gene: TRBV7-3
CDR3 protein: CASAGASTDTQYF
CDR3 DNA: TGTGCCAGCGCAGGCGCGAGCACAGATACGCAGTATTTT

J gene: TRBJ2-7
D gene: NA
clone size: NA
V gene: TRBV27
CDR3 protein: CASSLFFPPYEQYF
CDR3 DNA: TGTGCCAGCAGTTTGTTCTTCCCCCCCTACGAGCAGTACTTC

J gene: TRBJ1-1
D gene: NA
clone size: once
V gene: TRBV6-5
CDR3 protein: CASRTGHTNTEAFF
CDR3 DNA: TGTGCCAGCAGAACGGGACATACGAACACTGAAGCTTTCTTT

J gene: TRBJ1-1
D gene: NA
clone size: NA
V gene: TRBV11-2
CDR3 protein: CASSLDGWGGGTEAFF
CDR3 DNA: TGTGCCAGCAGCTTAGATGGGTGGGGAGGCGGGACTGAAGCTTTCTTT

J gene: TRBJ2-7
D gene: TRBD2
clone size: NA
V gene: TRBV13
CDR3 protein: CASSRGRPAVEQYF
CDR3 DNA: TGTGCCAGCAGCCGCGGGAGGCCCGCCGTCGAGCAGTACTTC

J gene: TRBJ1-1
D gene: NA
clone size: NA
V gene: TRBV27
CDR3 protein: CASSLLGRNTEAFF
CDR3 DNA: TGTGCCAGCAGTTTATTGGGCAGGAACACTGAAGCTTTCTTT

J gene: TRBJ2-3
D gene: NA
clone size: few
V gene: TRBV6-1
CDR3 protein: CASSSGSTDTQYF
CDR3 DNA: TGTGCCAGCAGTAGCGGGAGCACAGATACGCAGTATTTT

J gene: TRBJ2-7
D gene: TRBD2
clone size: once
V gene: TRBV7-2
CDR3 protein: CASSLGLAGHEQYF
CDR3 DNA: TGTGCCAGCAGCTTAGGACTAGCGGGCCACGAGCAGTACTTC

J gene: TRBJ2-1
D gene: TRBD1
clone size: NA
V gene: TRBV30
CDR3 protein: CAWSIGTGRDNEQFF
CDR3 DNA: TGTGCCTGGAGCATCGGGACAGGACGAGACAATGAGCAGTTCTTC

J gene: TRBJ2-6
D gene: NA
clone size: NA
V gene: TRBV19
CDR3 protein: CASRDTSGANVLTF
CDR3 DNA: TGTGCCAGCCGAGACACCTCTGGGGCCAACGTCCTGACTTTC

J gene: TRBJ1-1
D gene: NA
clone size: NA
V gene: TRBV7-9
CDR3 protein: CASSHTAAPPEAFF
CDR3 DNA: TGTGCCAGCAGCCACACGGCGGCGCCTCCTGAAGCTTTCTTT

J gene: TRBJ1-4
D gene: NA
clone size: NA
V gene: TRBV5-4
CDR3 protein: CVSSLSGSATNEKLFF
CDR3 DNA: TGTGTCAGCAGCTTGTCAGGGTCCGCAACTAATGAAAAACTGTTTTTT

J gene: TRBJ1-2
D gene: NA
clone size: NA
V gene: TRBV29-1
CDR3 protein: CSASRGGGGNGYGYTF
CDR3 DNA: TGCAGCGCATCGAGGGGTGGCGGCGGGAATGGCTATGGCTACACCTTC

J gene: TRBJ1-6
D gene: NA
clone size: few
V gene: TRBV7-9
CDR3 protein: CASSPPKGFPYNSPLHF
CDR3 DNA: TGTGCCAGCAGCCCGCCCAAGGGGTTCCCCTATAATTCACCCCTCCACTTT

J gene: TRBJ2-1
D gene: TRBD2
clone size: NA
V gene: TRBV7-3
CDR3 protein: CASSRGRRNEQFF
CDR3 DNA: TGTGCCAGCAGCCGCGGGAGACGGAATGAGCAGTTCTTC

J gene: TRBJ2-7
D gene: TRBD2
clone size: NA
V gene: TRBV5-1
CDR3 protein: CASSSPGGYEQYF
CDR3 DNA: TGCGCCAGCAGCTCGCCGGGGGGATACGAGCAGTACTTC

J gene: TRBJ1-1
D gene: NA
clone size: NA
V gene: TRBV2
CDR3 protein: CASVAIGGVNTEAFF
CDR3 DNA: TGTGCCAGCGTTGCCATCGGGGGGGTGAACACTGAAGCTTTCTTT

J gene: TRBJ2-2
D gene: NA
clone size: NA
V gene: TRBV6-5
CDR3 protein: CASSYSYGTGELFF
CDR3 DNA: TGTGCCAGCAGTTACTCATACGGCACCGGGGAGCTGTTTTTT

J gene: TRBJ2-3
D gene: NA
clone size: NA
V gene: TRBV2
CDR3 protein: CASSLTDTQYF
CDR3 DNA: TGTGCCAGCAGTTTAACAGATACGCAGTATTTT

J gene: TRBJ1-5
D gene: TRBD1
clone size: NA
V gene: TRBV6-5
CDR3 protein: CASSYTGGNQPQHF
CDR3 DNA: TGTGCCAGCAGTTATACAGGGGGCAATCAGCCCCAGCATTTT

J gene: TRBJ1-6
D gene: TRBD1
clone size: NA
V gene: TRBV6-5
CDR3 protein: CASSPGGINSPLHF
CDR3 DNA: TGTGCCAGCAGCCCAGGGGGAATCAATTCACCCCTCCACTTT

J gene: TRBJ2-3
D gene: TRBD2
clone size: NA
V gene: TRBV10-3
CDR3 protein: CAITETSGRTDTQYF
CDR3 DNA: TGTGCCATCACTGAGACTAGCGGGAGGACAGATACGCAGTATTTT

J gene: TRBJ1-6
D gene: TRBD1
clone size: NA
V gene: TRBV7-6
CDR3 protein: CASSLEGQDNSPLHF
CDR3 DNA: TGTGCCAGCAGCTTAGAGGGACAGGATAATTCACCCCTCCACTTT

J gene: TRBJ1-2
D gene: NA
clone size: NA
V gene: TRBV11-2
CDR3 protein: CASSSQGYGYTF
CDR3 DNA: TGTGCCAGCAGTTCCCAGGGTTATGGCTACACCTTC

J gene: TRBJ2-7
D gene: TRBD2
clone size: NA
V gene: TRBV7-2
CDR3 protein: CASSMGLAGAYEQYF
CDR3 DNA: TGTGCCAGCAGCATGGGACTAGCGGGGGCCTACGAGCAGTACTTC